The next 17 T cell receptor beta chains were all read from a single sample in a study of cytomegalovirus exposure and HLA in healthy donors. The study ran its PCR with 60 Vbeta and 13 Jbeta primers. Assay: immunoSEQ multiplex PCR; the TCRdb copy retains only in-frame clones and omits some. The table has approximately 150,000 clones, over 60% seen once. The specimen was PBMCs. All receptors come from a male donor in good health and CMV-seronegative.

The chain combines TRBV4-3 with TRBJ2-1, with 10 bases matching TRBD2. Per germline, CDR1 LGHNA and CDR2 YSLEER. The CDR3 spans 15 residues. Trimming removed 2 bases from V and 8 bases from J; junction bases left unmatched: 6. CDR3 sequence: CASSQLAGDRDEQFF. Here the CDR3 DNA reads TGCGCCAGCAGCCAACTAGCGGGAGACAGGGATGAGCAGTTCTTC.

This clone was counted only a few times. V and J are TRBV19 and TRBJ2-3; tentative D call: TRBD2 (6 bases). CDR1 and CDR2 from the germline V gene are LNHDA and SQIVND (reference sequence). The CDR3 totals 15 residues. The V end was cut by 7 bases, the J end by 0 bases, with 14 bases between. As DNA, the CDR3 is TGTGCCAGTATGAATAGCGGTCGAAGCACAGATACGCAGTATTTT. Translating gives CASMNSGRSTDTQYF.

Worth noting for this clone: Compared with germline, one end of the junction differs, possibly owing to a read error. The chain joins TRBV7-9 to TRBJ1-5; TRBD1 aligns across 8 bases. This CDR3 contains 16 residues. Per the germline V gene, CDR1 is SEHNR and CDR2 is FQNEAQ (reference sequence). For the CDR3, the DNA is TGTTCCAGCAGCTTAGGCGGGACAGGAAGCAATCAGCCCCAGCATTTT. It is translated as CSSSLGGTGSNQPQHF.

This clone was observed a few times. The chain combines TRBV14 with TRBJ2-3; the match to TRBD2 covers 8 bases. Germline loops: CDR1 SGHDN, CDR2 FVKESK. Germline trimming cut 2 bases from V and 1 base from J; bases unmatched to any gene: 5. The CDR3 is 16 amino acids. In DNA, the CDR3 is TGTGCCAGCAGCCAATCAGCGGGAGTTGGCACAGATACGCAGTATTTT. Translated: CASSQSAGVGTDTQYF.

This clone was seen more than once but under ten times. This sequence joins TRBV7-9 and TRBJ2-7, with 7 bases aligning to TRBD2. Germline V lookup: CDR1 SEHNR, CDR2 FQNEAQ (reference sequence). The CDR3 is 13 amino acids. Losses at the gene ends were 4 bases for V and 5 bases for J; bases not matched to a gene: 5. The CDR3 spells CASSSVGGHEQYF. In nucleotides, the CDR3 is TGTGCCAGCAGCTCTGTGGGAGGGCACGAGCAGTACTTC.

This clone showed up just once. The chain links TRBV18 to TRBJ1-3, with 7 bases lining up with TRBD1. Per the germline V gene, CDR1 is KGHSH and CDR2 is LQKENI. V dropped 4 bases and J dropped 3; count of bases not matched to a gene: 0. This CDR3 comprises 13 residues. This CDR3 is CASSRDSGNTIYF. The CDR3 coding sequence is TGTGCCAGCTCACGGGACAGTGGAAACACCATATATTTT.

The chain combines TRBV4-3 with TRBJ2-1; 11 bases are a match to TRBD2. This CDR3 spans 15 amino acids. V shed 3 bases, J shed 6 bases, and the junction held 4 bases outside the gene matches. Per the germline V gene, CDR1 is LGHNA and CDR2 is YSLEER. CDR3 sequence: CASSQLAGGGNEQFF. In DNA, the CDR3 is TGCGCCAGCAGCCAGCTAGCGGGAGGAGGCAATGAGCAGTTCTTC.

This clone was picked up a small number of times. The chain links TRBV30 to TRBJ2-7; 7 nucleotides match TRBD2. Germline CDR1 GTSNPN, CDR2 SVGIG (reference sequence). This CDR3 has 14 amino acids. Trimming removed 4 bases from V and 3 bases from J; junction bases left unmatched: 9. CDR3 sequence (DNA): TGTGCCTGGACTAGGGCTAGCGGCTTCTACGAGCAGTACTTC. It codes for CAWTRASGFYEQYF.

The chain is built from TRBV11-2 and TRBJ2-3; TRBD2 agrees at 8 bases. This CDR3 has 16 residues. Germline V gene lookup returns CDR1 SGHAT and CDR2 FQNNGV. The trim removed 0 bases at V and 9 bases at J, leaving 11 bases unmatched. CDR3 protein: CASSLDTGTRARTQYF. In DNA, the CDR3 is TGTGCCAGCAGCTTAGACACCGGGACTAGGGCTCGGACGCAGTATTTT.

This clone was observed once. V and J are TRBV18 and TRBJ2-1; D unclear. Trimming removed 3 bases at V and 0 bases at J, with 6 bases between. The CDR3 contains 14 residues. Germline CDR1 and CDR2: KGHSH and LQKENI. This CDR3 reads CASSPSSSYNEQFF. The CDR3 DNA sequence: TGTGCCAGCTCACCGTCCAGCTCCTACAATGAGCAGTTCTTC.

J is TRBJ2-7 and V is TRBV5-6; D perhaps matches TRBD1 (5 bases). V lost 2 bases and J 4 bases, leaving 13 bases between the germline ends. Germline CDR1 is SGHDT and CDR2 is YYEEEE. CDR3 length: 14 residues. The CDR3 protein is CASSFRPGHYEQYF. CDR3 sequence (DNA): TGTGCCAGCAGCTTTCGTCCAGGGCATTACGAGCAGTACTTC.

The chain has TRBV9 and TRBJ2-3, with a possible D match to TRBD2 (6 bases). Germline CDR1 reads SGDLS; CDR2 reads YYNGEE. The CDR3 consists of 13 residues. Deletions cut 5 bases from V and 5 bases from J, with 12 bases between. CDR3: CASSRDLQDTQYF. In DNA, the CDR3 is TGTGCCAGCAGTCGGGACTTACAAGATACGCAGTATTTT.

This clone was seen only once. The chain carries TRBV5-1 and TRBJ2-7, with D perhaps TRBD2 (5 bases). Trimming left V 2 bases short and J 4 bases short, with 13 bases between. The CDR3 length is 14 residues. Germline CDR1 reads SGHRS; CDR2 reads YFSETQ. The CDR3 nucleotides read TGCGCCAGCAGCTTAGGTGGACTTGGATACGAGCAGTACTTC. It codes for CASSLGGLGYEQYF.

V gene TRBV18 combines with J gene TRBJ2-2; the D is unclear. CDR3 size: 12 residues. Per the germline V gene, CDR1 is KGHSH and CDR2 is LQKENI. V was cut by 3 bases and J by 6 bases, with 5 bases left in between. CDR3 protein: CASSPPAGELFF. CDR3 sequence (DNA): TGTGCCAGCTCACCCCCCGCCGGGGAGCTGTTTTTT.

The chain recombines TRBV4-3 with TRBJ1-6; D may be TRBD1 (6 bases). The CDR3 spans 14 residues. Germline V gene data show CDR1 as LGHNA and CDR2 as YSLEER. V lost 0 bases and J 13 bases, leaving 13 bases between the germline ends. The CDR3 bases are TGCGCCAGCAGCCAAGAGGACAGCCGCGCCCCCCTCCACTTT. Translating gives CASSQEDSRAPLHF.

This chain uses TRBV2 with TRBJ1-2; 10 bases are shared with TRBD1. The length of the CDR3 is 13 residues. Trimming at V came to 5 bases and at J to 9 bases, leaving 6 bases not matched to a gene. Germline V gene sequence: CDR1 SNHLY, CDR2 FYNNEI. The CDR3 DNA is TGTGCCAGCAGTCCGGGACAGGGGTTAAGCTACACCTTC. Protein sequence: CASSPGQGLSYTF.

The genes are TRBV5-5 and TRBJ2-6, with D possibly being TRBD1 (5 bases). With 0 bases removed from V and 2 bases from J, the gap between germline ends came to 18 bases. CDR1 and CDR2 from the germline V gene are SGHKS and YYEKEE (reference sequence). The CDR3 loop spans 19 amino acids. The CDR3 sequence: CASSLGVFDSITGANVLTF. CDR3 bases: TGTGCCAGCAGCTTGGGAGTTTTTGACAGTATAACTGGGGCCAACGTCCTGACTTTC.